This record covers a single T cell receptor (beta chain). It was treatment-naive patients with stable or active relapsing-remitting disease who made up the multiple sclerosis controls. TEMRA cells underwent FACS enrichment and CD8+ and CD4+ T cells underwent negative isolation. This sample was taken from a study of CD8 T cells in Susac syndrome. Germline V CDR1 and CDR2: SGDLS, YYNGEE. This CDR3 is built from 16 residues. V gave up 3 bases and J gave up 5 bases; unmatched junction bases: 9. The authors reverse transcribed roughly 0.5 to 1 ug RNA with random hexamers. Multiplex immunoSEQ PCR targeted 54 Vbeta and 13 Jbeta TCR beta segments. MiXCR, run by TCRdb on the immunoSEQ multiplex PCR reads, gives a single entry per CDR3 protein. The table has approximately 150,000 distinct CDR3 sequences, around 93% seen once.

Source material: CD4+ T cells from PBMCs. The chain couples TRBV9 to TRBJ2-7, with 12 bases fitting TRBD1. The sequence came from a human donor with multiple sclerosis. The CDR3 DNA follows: TGTGCCAGCAGCGGAGGAGGGGACAGGGGGCGCCACGAGCAGTACTTC. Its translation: CASSGGGDRGRHEQYF.